The text below deals with one T cell receptor (beta chain). This record comes from a study of blood T cell repertoires in COVID-19. Per the original data handling: Counts of nucleated cells, estimated from reference gene primer amplification, were obtained. TCRdb keeps only in-frame clones here, not all; method: immunoSEQ multiplex PCR. V, J and clone size were drawn from that table, and D and trimming were deduced from the DNA. This sample yields around 260,000 clones, of which roughly 84% are seen a single time; around 14% belongs to the top ten. CDR3 length: 14 amino acids. Germline V gene lookup returns CDR1 MDHEN and CDR2 SYDVKM. After removal of 7 bases from V and 6 bases from J, the junction contained 10 bases not matched to a gene.

The gene calls are TRBV28 and TRBJ1-2; 8 nucleotides line up with TRBD1. The clonotype comes from a person aged 70 to 80 with COVID-19, enrolled during active disease. Specimen: peripheral blood. CDR3 DNA: TGTGCCAGCACCCACGGCGGACAGGGCCATGGCTACACCTTC. This sequence encodes CASTHGGQGHGYTF.